The clone carrying this T cell receptor (beta chain) was detected ten times or more. The data stem from a study of T cells in Graves' hyperthyroidism and ophthalmopathy. Overall study: Peripheral blood samples were taken at initial diagnosis, prior to any treatment.

Germline loops: CDR1 GTSNPN, CDR2 SVGIG (reference sequence). Trimming stripped 0 bases from V and 4 bases from J, with 1 base between. This CDR3 is built from 11 residues. TCR beta CDR3 regions were amplified from RNA transcripts. First-round RT-PCR of the TCR CDR3 relied on the HTBI primer set. TCRdb re-called the multiplex PCR reads through MiXCR, storing one row per CDR3 protein. The sample consists of 35,000 to 40,000 distinct CDR3 sequences, roughly 52% of them appearing once. The sequence came from a woman between 50 and 59 years old with Graves' hyperthyroidism that later progressed to Graves' ophthalmopathy. This rearrangement joins TRBV30 to TRBJ2-1; unclear D gene. Sequenced sample: blood. This chain's CDR3 is CAWSVYNEQFF. DNA of the CDR3: TGTGCCTGGAGTGTATACAATGAGCAGTTCTTC.